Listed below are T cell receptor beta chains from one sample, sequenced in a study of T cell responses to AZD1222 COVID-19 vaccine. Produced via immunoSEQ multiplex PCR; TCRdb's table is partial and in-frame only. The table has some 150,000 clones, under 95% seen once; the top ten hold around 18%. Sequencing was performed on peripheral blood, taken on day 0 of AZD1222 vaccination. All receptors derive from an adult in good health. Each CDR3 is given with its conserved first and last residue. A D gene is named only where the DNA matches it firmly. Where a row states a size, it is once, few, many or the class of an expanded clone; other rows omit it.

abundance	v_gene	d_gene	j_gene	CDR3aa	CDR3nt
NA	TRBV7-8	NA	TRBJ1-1	CASSLGMNTEAFF	TGTGCCAGCAGCTTAGGAATGAACACTGAAGCTTTCTTT
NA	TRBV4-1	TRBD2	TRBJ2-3	CASSQDSPGLATQYF	TGCGCCAGCAGCCAAGATTCCCCGGGACTAGCGACGCAGTATTTT
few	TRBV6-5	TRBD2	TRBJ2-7	CASSYGGRAVGYEQYF	TGTGCCAGCAGTTACGGTGGGAGGGCCGTCGGGTACGAGCAGTACTTC
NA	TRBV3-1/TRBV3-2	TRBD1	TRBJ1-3	CASSQKGAEGNTIYF	TGTGCCAGCAGCCAAAAGGGGGCGGAAGGAAACACCATATATTTT
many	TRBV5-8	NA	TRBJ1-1	CASSLVGARNTEAFF	TGTGCCAGCAGCTTGGTGGGGGCGAGGAACACTGAAGCTTTCTTT
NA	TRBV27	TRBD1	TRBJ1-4	CASSTTGPTNEKLFF	TGTGCCAGCAGTACGACAGGGCCTACTAATGAAAAACTGTTTTTT
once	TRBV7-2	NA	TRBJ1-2	CASTQGPTINYGYTF	TGTGCCAGCACCCAGGGACCGACCATAAACTATGGCTACACCTTC
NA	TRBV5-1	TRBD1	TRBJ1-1	CASSAGQGGTEAFF	TGCGCCAGCAGCGCGGGACAGGGAGGGACTGAAGCTTTCTTT
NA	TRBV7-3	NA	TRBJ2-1	CASSLRSGHYNEQFF	TGTGCCAGCAGCTTAAGGAGCGGCCACTACAATGAGCAGTTCTTC
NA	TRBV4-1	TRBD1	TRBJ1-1	CASRGSRGQGTEAFF	TGCGCCAGCAGGGGCAGCCGAGGACAGGGGACTGAAGCTTTCTTT
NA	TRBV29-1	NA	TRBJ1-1	CSVRTAGDTEAFF	TGCAGCGTTAGAACGGCCGGGGACACTGAAGCTTTCTTT
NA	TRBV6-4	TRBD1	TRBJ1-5	CASSEGTDQPQHF	TGTGCCAGCAGTGAAGGGACAGATCAGCCCCAGCATTTT
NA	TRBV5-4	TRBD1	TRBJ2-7	CASSFDRGDEQYF	TGTGCCAGCAGCTTCGACAGGGGGGACGAGCAGTACTTC
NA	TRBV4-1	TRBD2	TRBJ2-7	CASSQDVTSGLYEQYF	TGCGCCAGCAGCCAAGATGTGACTAGCGGACTCTACGAGCAGTACTTC
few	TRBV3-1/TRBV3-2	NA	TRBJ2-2	CASSHPFQGSGELFF	TGTGCCAGCAGCCACCCCTTTCAGGGAAGCGGGGAGCTGTTTTTT
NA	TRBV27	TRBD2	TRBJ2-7	CASSSRRLAGAYEQYF	TGTGCCAGCAGTTCGAGAAGACTAGCGGGCGCTTACGAGCAGTACTTC
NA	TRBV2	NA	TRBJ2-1	CASSAAGNEQFF	TGTGCCAGCAGTGCGGCCGGGAATGAGCAGTTCTTC